The clone carrying this T cell receptor (beta chain) was counted a few times. Its antigen remains unknown. This entry comes from a study of vaccination and CD4 T cells after COVID-19. Study-wide context: Samples after vaccination came a median 72 days past dose two, ranging 14 to 241. Stimuli were overlapping spike peptide pools of SARS-CoV-2 and three common cold coronaviruses (HCoV-NL63, HCoV-OC43, HCoV-229E). Control cultures received a CEFX pool, an HIV-1 Nef pool, or no peptide.

CDR1 is SGHNT, CDR2 YYREEE, per germline (reference sequence). The CDR3 sequence is 14 residues long. The ends lost 4 bases at V and 3 bases at J; junction bases unmatched: 4. Sample treatment: roughly 10-day PBMC culture with coronavirus spike peptide pools or control peptides (ViraFEST assay). The cultures had half their medium swapped for fresh IL-2 medium on days 3 and 7. Cultured CD4+ T cells had their DNA profiled by the Oncomine TCR Beta short-read assay. One entry per CDR3 protein results from TCRdb running MiXCR on the PCR reads. Among 7,500 to 10,000 distinct CDR3 sequences listed, roughly two thirds were seen once.

The V and J genes are TRBV5-4 and TRBJ2-5, with TRBD2 matching 9 bases. The clonotype comes from a human donor who had recovered from COVID-19. Here the sequenced sample was CD4+ T cells from blood, cultured in vitro, taken before SARS-CoV-2 vaccination. As DNA, the CDR3 is TGTGCCAGCAGCCCGACTAGCGGTAAAGAGACCCAGTACTTC. Translated, it gives CASSPTSGKETQYF.